This T cell receptor beta chain was observed in a study of T cell responses to AZD1222 COVID-19 vaccine (dated by TCRdb to the early 2020s). For context, the study as a whole: Because spike-specific TCR depth and breadth did not differ between the two schedules, AZD1222 recipients who got a second dose at roughly 4 weeks were pooled with those who got a second dose at roughly 12 weeks. TCR sequencing covered 233 trial participants: 207 given two doses of AZD1222 and 26 given two doses of MenACWY control vaccine. Trial participants were enrolled into age subgroups of 18-55, 56-69 and 70-plus years, which contained around 150, 28 and 57 TCR-sequenced participants, respectively.

The CDR3 regions of human TCRbeta chains were analyzed by immunosequencing. On the authors' methods: Repertoire TCRs were matched against a reference library of SARS-CoV-2-specific TCRs generated with the MIRA antigen-specificity platform. Breadth was defined as the fraction of unique TCRs that were SARS-CoV-2-associated, and depth was defined as the fraction of total T cells that were SARS-CoV-2-associated. Using the MIRA data, each spike-specific TCR was mapped to the spike region that the TCR reacts to and placed in a CD4 or CD8 class. Log10-transformed breadth and depth values were compared by one-way ANOVA with Sidak's multiple comparisons tests. Here the immuneACCESS table is served through TCRdb, limited to in-frame sequences with V and J called. Missing clones are a known gap in these copies; in checked studies unresolved V genes cover under half, and the rest lacks a known reason. D and trimming were read from the DNA, whereas the V and J calls and clone size are those reported in that table. The sample table lists some 150,000 clones, about 93% of them with a count of one. Around 3.8% of the sample is held by the ten biggest clonotypes.

On this clone itself: The antigen it recognizes is unknown. Base qualities are not provided; no much larger clone lies one nucleotide away.

This specimen's time point label, interpreted: baseline before first vaccination. Vaccinee samples were obtained from the UK trials COV001 and COV002, which included a single-blind randomized controlled phase 2/3 trial of AZD1222 (ChAdOx1 nCoV-19) in healthy adults. For TCRbeta chain sequencing, PBMC samples were collected from trial participants at day 0 and at day 28 after the second dose. The germline V gene supplies CDR1 SGHRS and CDR2 YFSETQ. V gives up 9 bases and J gives up 4 bases, and the segment between their germline ends measures 16 bases. There are 14 amino acids in the CDR3, from cysteine to phenylalanine inclusive. Only the CDR3 region is kept as DNA, spanning 42 bases read in frame from base 1. General conclusions and limits of the study: The 56-69-year group was small, and its depth increase did not reach significance, likely because of low power. Conclusions about previously exposed vaccinees were limited because only six AZD1222 recipients were SARS-CoV-2 seropositive at baseline. After two AZD1222 doses, both the breadth and the depth of spike-specific TCRs were significantly higher than at day 0 and than in MenACWY recipients. Participants were mostly white British and included more females than males, and it was suggested by the authors that clonal diversity may have been underestimated. No day 14 peak-response samples were available, so repertoires were characterized only after the peak T cell response. Epitopes outside the regions mutated in the B.1.351 and B.1.1.7 variants were reportedly recognized by nearly half of the unique spike-specific TCRs. CD4 TCRs associated with the vaccine covered the entire spike protein, and the dominant responses were in regions 160-218 and 743-854.

The V and J segments used are TRBV5-1 and TRBJ2-2; no D gene can be assigned with confidence. This sequence was found in an adult in good health. The sequences come from peripheral blood, collected on day 0 of AZD1222 vaccination. The sequenced DNA: TGCGCCACAATGTCAGCCCCGAGCACCGGGGAGCTGTTTTTT. Its translation is CATMSAPSTGELFF.